Below are 22 T cell receptor beta chains sequenced from a single sample in a study of blood T cell repertoires in COVID-19. Sequencing was performed with immunoSEQ multiplex PCR; in TCRdb, only in-frame clones are kept and a portion is missing. This sample has about 310,000 clones, with about nine tenths found just once. Material for sequencing was peripheral blood. These receptors all come from a man aged 50-59 years with active or convalescent COVID-19.

The CDR3 region is CASSEAVQDYYEQYF. In DNA, the CDR3 is TGTGCCAGCAGTGAAGCAGTACAGGACTACTACGAGCAGTACTTC. The chain recombines TRBV2 with TRBJ2-7; maybe TRBD2 (6 bases). V was clipped by 0 bases and J by 3 bases, with 12 bases between them. Germline V gives CDR1 SNHLY, CDR2 FYNNEI. CDR3 length equals 15 residues.

The chain employs TRBV6-5 and TRBJ2-7; 9 bases match TRBD1. The CDR3 consists of 14 residues. Germline CDR1 and CDR2: MNHEY and SVGAGI. J gave up 12 bases and V 0 bases, and 9 bases lay outside the gene matches. Here the CDR3 DNA reads TGTGCCAGCAGTTACTCGATGGGACAGGGATCCTGGTACTTC. Amino acid sequence: CASSYSMGQGSWYF.

The J gene is TRBJ1-5, the V gene TRBV24-1, with a tentative D call TRBD1 (5 bases). Looked up from germline, CDR1 is KGHDR and CDR2 is SFDVKD. This CDR3 comprises 16 residues. V lost 2 bases to trimming and J lost 5 bases, with 15 bases between them. This CDR3 is CATSDSDWGGDQPQHF. CDR3 DNA: TGTGCCACCAGTGATTCCGATTGGGGAGGGGATCAGCCCCAGCATTTT.

This clone appeared once. The chain joins TRBV28 to TRBJ1-2; 7 bases line up with TRBD1. The length of the CDR3 is 13 residues. Germline loops: CDR1 MDHEN, CDR2 SYDVKM. Trimming removed 1 base from V and 8 bases from J; junction bases left unmatched: 4. The chain's CDR3 is CASSLLGGAGYTF. The DNA of the CDR3 is TGTGCCAGCAGTTTATTAGGGGGCGCAGGCTACACCTTC.

V usage is TRBV5-4 and J usage is TRBJ1-2; TRBD1 matches 9 bases. The V gene end was trimmed by 2 bases and the J gene end by 6 bases; junction bases not matched to a gene: 14. This CDR3 spans 17 amino acids. The germline V gene has CDR1 SGHNT and CDR2 YYREEE (reference sequence). CDR3 sequence: CASSLAAGTGRFNGYTF. The DNA for the CDR3 is TGTGCCAGCAGCTTAGCTGCCGGGACAGGGCGATTTAATGGCTACACCTTC. Based on the CDR3 plus reference TRBV5-4 and TRBJ1-2, the full variable domain is ETGVTQSPTHLIKTRGQQVTLRCSSQSGHNTVSWYQQALGQGPQFIFQYYREEENGRGNFPPRFSGLQFPNYSSELNVNALELDDSALYLCASSLAAGTGRFNGYTFGSGTRLTVV.

The rearrangement joins TRBV15 to TRBJ2-2, with D possibly TRBD2 on 5 matching bases. Germline CDR1 reads LNHNV; CDR2 reads YYDKDF (reference sequence). The CDR3 has 13 amino acids. The germline V and J ends were trimmed by 6 bases and 2 bases, with 7 bases remaining between them. CDR3 residues: CATRGRNTGELFF. DNA for the CDR3: TGTGCCACCAGGGGGAGAAACACCGGGGAGCTGTTTTTT.

The CDR3 protein is CASLPQDSQNTEAFF. CDR3 nucleotide sequence: TGTGCCAGTCTGCCCCAGGACAGCCAGAACACTGAAGCTTTCTTT. V and J are TRBV19 and TRBJ1-1; tentative D call: TRBD1 (6 bases). The germline gives CDR1 LNHDA, CDR2 SQIVND (reference sequence). The CDR3 is 15 amino acids. The V gene lost 8 bases and the J gene lost 1 base, with 17 bases spanning the gap.

Only one count was recorded for this clone. The same CDR3 can be traced to other DNA sequences in this sample. The chain recombines TRBV7-9 with TRBJ2-2, with a tentative D call TRBD1 (6 bases). V was shortened by 10 bases and J by 3 bases, with 12 bases between the two germline ends. The CDR3 consists of 13 residues. Germline V gene data show CDR1 as SEHNR and CDR2 as FQNEAQ (reference sequence). This chain's CDR3 is CANPTGDTGELFF. CDR3 bases: TGTGCCAACCCGACAGGAGACACCGGGGAGCTGTTTTTT. The whole variable domain, remainder taken from reference TRBV7-9 and TRBJ2-2, is DTGVSQNPRHKITKRGQNVTFRCDPISEHNRLYWYRQTLGQGPEFLTYFQNEAQLEKSRLLSDRFSAERPKGSFSTLEIQRTEQGDSAMYLCANPTGDTGELFFGEGSRLTVL.

This clone was seen once. This rearrangement joins TRBV4-3 to TRBJ1-1; D unresolved. V was pared by 4 bases and J by 2 bases, with 14 bases between. The CDR3 length is 15 residues. Per the germline V gene, CDR1 is LGHNA and CDR2 is YSLEER. The CDR3 sequence: CASSPEEYYNTEAFF. Written as DNA, the CDR3 is TGCGCCAGCAGCCCAGAGGAGTACTACAACACTGAAGCTTTCTTT.

V usage is TRBV18 and J usage is TRBJ2-2; D unresolved. The CDR3 has 15 amino acids. V lost 3 bases and J lost 1, with 9 bases in between. The V gene's germline CDR1 is KGHSH and CDR2 LQKENI. The CDR3 DNA is TGTGCCAGCTCACCTCTCTCCGGGAACACCGGGGAGCTGTTTTTT. This codes for CASSPLSGNTGELFF. The whole variable domain, remainder taken from reference TRBV18 and TRBJ2-2, is NAGVMQNPRHLVRRRGQEARLRCSPMKGHSHVYWYRQLPEEGLKFMVYLQKENIIDESGMPKERFSAEFPKEGPSILRIQQVVRGDSAAYFCASSPLSGNTGELFFGEGSRLTVL.

The V gene is TRBV15, the J gene TRBJ1-4; D is undetermined. This CDR3 is built from 14 residues. Germline values: CDR1 LNHNV, CDR2 YYDKDF (reference sequence). Trimming took 0 bases from V and 1 from J, leaving 3 bases between them. The CDR3 reads CATSRDITNEKLFF. The CDR3 DNA reads as TGTGCCACCAGCAGAGACATAACTAATGAAAAACTGTTTTTT. The whole variable domain, filled in from reference TRBV15 and TRBJ1-4, reads DAMVIQNPRYQVTQFGKPVTLSCSQTLNHNVMYWYQQKSSQAPKLLFHYYDKDFNNEADTPDNFQSRRPNTSFCFLDIRSPGLGDTAMYLCATSRDITNEKLFFGSGTQLSVL.

Concerning this clone: The same CDR3 also results from other DNA sequences found in this sample. The rearrangement links TRBV28 to TRBJ1-2; tentative D call: TRBD1 (5 bases). The CDR3 is 12 amino acids. From germline, CDR1 is MDHEN and CDR2 SYDVKM. V was clipped by 2 bases and J by 5 bases, with 6 bases between them. The CDR3 DNA sequence: TGTGCCAGCAGTTTAAGGGGATATGGCTACACCTTC. The encoded protein is CASSLRGYGYTF.

This sequence joins TRBV27 and TRBJ2-3, with 8 bases that match TRBD1. From germline, CDR1 is MNHEY and CDR2 SMNVEV (reference sequence). There are 15 residues in the CDR3. The V segment lost 6 bases and the J segment 1 base; nucleotides outside the gene matches: 6. CDR3: CASRRTGGRTDTQYF. Here the CDR3 DNA reads TGTGCCAGCAGGCGTACAGGGGGGCGCACAGATACGCAGTATTTT.

V gene TRBV24-1 combines with J gene TRBJ2-2; the D gene is possibly TRBD1 (5 bases). The CDR3 covers 16 residues. With 4 bases removed from V and 3 bases from J, the gap between germline ends came to 14 bases. The germline gives CDR1 KGHDR, CDR2 SFDVKD. The DNA for the CDR3 is TGTGCCACCAGTGACCTTCAGGGTTGGGACACCGGGGAGCTGTTTTTT. It translates to CATSDLQGWDTGELFF.

The genes are TRBV5-1 and TRBJ1-4; possibly TRBD1 for D (5 bases). This CDR3 region has 15 residues. Trimming cost V 1 base and J 3 bases, with 10 bases left between them. Germline CDR1 is SGHRS and CDR2 is YFSETQ. The CDR3 DNA reads as TGCGCCAGCAGCTTGCAGCAGGGTGCTAATGAAAAACTGTTTTTT. Translating it yields CASSLQQGANEKLFF. The full variable domain, its missing parts supplied by reference TRBV5-1 and TRBJ1-4, is KAGVTQTPRYLIKTRGQQVTLSCSPISGHRSVSWYQQTPGQGLQFLFEYFSETQRNKGNFPGRFSGRQFSNSRSEMNVSTLELGDSALYLCASSLQQGANEKLFFGSGTQLSVL.

This clone was seen only once. This chain joins TRBV5-1 and TRBJ2-1, with D perhaps matching TRBD1 (6 bases). This CDR3 is built from 15 residues. Germline values: CDR1 SGHRS, CDR2 YFSETQ. The V and J ends lost 2 bases and 6 bases respectively, with 15 bases between them. The CDR3 here is CASSLNRDRSNEQFF. DNA of the CDR3: TGCGCCAGCAGCTTAAACAGGGATAGGAGCAATGAGCAGTTCTTC.

The gene calls are TRBV28 and TRBJ2-3; the D gene is possibly TRBD2 (7 bases). CDR3 length: 17 residues. Trimming pared 2 bases from V and 5 bases from J, leaving 20 bases between. Germline loops: CDR1 MDHEN, CDR2 SYDVKM. The CDR3 DNA follows: TGTGCCAGCAGTTTAGGAGGGGGGGCCATGGTTGAAGATACGCAGTATTTT. This encodes CASSLGGGAMVEDTQYF.

This chain uses TRBV19 with TRBJ1-1; tentatively, D is TRBD1 (6 bases). Germline loops: CDR1 LNHDA, CDR2 SQIVND (reference sequence). There are 15 residues in the CDR3. V lost 1 base and J 5 bases, leaving 14 bases between the germline ends. CDR3 protein: CASSIGGGARTEAFF. The CDR3 DNA sequence: TGTGCCAGTAGTATAGGCGGGGGGGCTAGGACTGAAGCTTTCTTT.

The chain couples TRBV7-2 to TRBJ1-5; D is ambiguous. CDR1 SGHTA and CDR2 FQGNSA come from the germline V gene. The CDR3 is made up of 15 amino acids. V was trimmed by 5 bases and J by 0 bases, leaving 11 bases between them. This CDR3 is CASSKTSNSNQPQHF. As DNA, the CDR3 is TGTGCCAGCAGCAAAACATCCAATAGCAATCAGCCCCAGCATTTT. The whole variable domain, remainder taken from reference TRBV7-2 and TRBJ1-5, is GAGVSQSPSNKVTEKGKDVELRCDPISGHTALYWYRQSLGQGLEFLIYFQGNSAPDKSGLPSDRFSAERTGGSVSTLTIQRTQQEDSAVYLCASSKTSNSNQPQHFGDGTRLSIL.

V is TRBV7-9 and J is TRBJ2-3, with 7 bases that match TRBD1. This CDR3 region has 13 residues. Germline V gene sequence: CDR1 SEHNR, CDR2 FQNEAQ (reference sequence). The V and J ends lost 3 bases and 14 bases, in that order; junction bases with no gene match: 11. The CDR3 loop is CASSLQTGTPPYF. For the CDR3, the DNA is TGTGCCAGCAGCTTGCAGACAGGGACCCCGCCGTATTTT.

This chain links TRBV12-3 or TRBV12-4 with TRBJ1-5, with unresolved D. This CDR3 is 13 amino acids long. Trimming stripped 4 bases from V and 7 bases from J, with 11 bases between. CDR3 nucleotide sequence: TGTGCCAGCAGTTCCCAGTCTGTACAGCCCCAGCATTTT. This sequence encodes CASSSQSVQPQHF.

The genes are TRBV5-1 and TRBJ1-6; 9 nucleotides match TRBD1. V lost 4 bases, J lost 9 bases, and 11 bases stayed unmatched. Germline lookup yields CDR1 SGHRS and CDR2 YFSETQ. The CDR3 covers 16 residues. CDR3 in amino acids: CASSTETGGNLSPLHF. CDR3 bases: TGCGCCAGCAGCACGGAGACAGGGGGGAACCTTTCACCCCTCCACTTT.